Presented here are 22 T cell receptor beta chains from one specimen sequenced in a study of chemoradiotherapy in HPV16-positive cancers. Some clones are missing from TCRdb's copy, which holds only in-frame ones; the method was immunoSEQ multiplex PCR. The table has over a thousand clones, approximately 89% seen once. Sequenced here: tumor tissue, sampled from a patient who underwent chemoradiotherapy. The receptors were gathered from a human donor with HPV-associated anogenital cancer.

The CDR3 DNA is TGCGCCAGCAGTCAATCAAAGGGGAGCCTATTCGAGCAGTACTTC. Translating it yields CASSQSKGSLFEQYF. The chain employs TRBV23-1 and TRBJ2-7; D tentatively reads TRBD1 or TRBD2 (5 bases each). TRBV23-1 is known as an ORF, though its function is uncertain. Trimming shortened V by 0 bases and J by 6 bases, and 15 bases separated the two germline ends. This CDR3 is built from 15 residues.

The V gene is TRBV28, the J gene TRBJ1-2, with D unresolved. Germline loops: CDR1 MDHEN, CDR2 SYDVKM. V lost 5 bases to trimming and J lost 4 bases, with 11 bases between them. The CDR3 has 13 residues. The CDR3 loop is CASSVGGVYGYTF. CDR3 bases: TGTGCCAGCAGTGTGGGCGGAGTCTATGGCTACACCTTC.

The chain uses TRBV5-8 and TRBJ2-3; 10 bases fit TRBD1. Germline assignment: CDR1 SGHTS and CDR2 YDEGEE. The junction had 7 bases not matched to a gene; V was cut back by 0 bases and J by 6 bases. The CDR3 covers 16 residues. This CDR3 reads CASSLGRTGGRDTQYF. CDR3 nucleotides: TGTGCCAGCAGCTTGGGTCGGACAGGGGGAAGGGATACGCAGTATTTT.

The chain uses TRBV9 and TRBJ2-1; TRBD1 or TRBD2 may be the D gene (5 bases each). Trimming took 2 bases from V and 3 from J, leaving 9 bases between them. The CDR3 has 14 amino acids. CDR1 and CDR2 from the germline V gene are SGDLS and YYNGEE. In DNA form, the CDR3 reads TGTGCCAGCAGCGTCGGGGCGTTCTACAATGAGCAGTTCTTC. It encodes CASSVGAFYNEQFF.

V and J are TRBV5-8 and TRBJ2-5; TRBD2 agrees at 9 bases. The CDR3 is 16 residues long. Germline assignment: CDR1 SGHTS and CDR2 YDEGEE. V lost 0 bases, J lost 5 bases, and 8 bases stayed unmatched. In DNA form, the CDR3 reads TGTGCCAGCAGCTTGGACGGCGGGGGGGCCAGGGAGACCCAGTACTTC. It is translated as CASSLDGGGARETQYF.

The chain is built from TRBV27 and TRBJ2-7; 7 bases line up with TRBD1. CDR1 is MNHEY and CDR2 is SMNVEV in the germline V gene (reference sequence). With 3 bases clipped from V and 5 bases from J, the junction kept 4 bases outside the gene matches. This CDR3 has 13 amino acids. The CDR3 DNA follows: TGTGCCAGCAGTTTTGACAGGGAAGACGAGCAGTACTTC. Its translation: CASSFDREDEQYF.

This clone was counted a single time. The chain combines TRBV29-1 with TRBJ1-2; no clear D. V lost 3 bases and J 4 bases, leaving 9 bases between the germline ends. This CDR3 contains 12 residues. From germline, CDR1 is SQVTM and CDR2 ANQGSEA. CDR3 sequence reads: CSVDSGPYGYTF. CDR3 sequence (DNA): TGCAGCGTTGATTCAGGCCCCTATGGCTACACCTTC.

J is TRBJ2-7 and V is TRBV13; 7 nucleotides match TRBD1. Trimming cost V 3 bases and J 0 bases; bases outside gene matches: 2. This CDR3 region has 14 residues. Germline values: CDR1 PRHDT, CDR2 FYEKMQ (reference sequence). The CDR3 here is CASSFGTVSYEQYF. The CDR3 bases are TGTGCCAGCAGCTTTGGGACAGTCTCCTACGAGCAGTACTTC.

The chain has TRBV28 and TRBJ2-2, with D hard to call. Per germline, CDR1 MDHEN and CDR2 SYDVKM. This CDR3 has 15 amino acids. Trimming stripped 5 bases from V and 1 base from J, with 11 bases between. CDR3 coding DNA: TGTGCCAGCAGTCTCAAGCTTCTGAACACCGGGGAGCTGTTTTTT. Translation gives CASSLKLLNTGELFF.

This clone was seen a handful of times. The gene calls are TRBV28 and TRBJ2-7; TRBD2 might be the D (5 bases). This CDR3 spans 15 amino acids. Germline-derived CDR1 and CDR2 are MDHEN and SYDVKM. V was shortened by 4 bases and J by 3 bases, with 16 bases between the two germline ends. The CDR3 loop is CASSSQVGVSYEQYF. The CDR3 DNA reads as TGTGCCAGCAGTTCTCAGGTGGGAGTAAGCTACGAGCAGTACTTC.

CDR3 DNA: TGTGCCAGCAGTCCGGGACTAGCGGCCTACGAGCAGTACTTC. It yields the protein CASSPGLAAYEQYF. This chain connects TRBV6-6 to TRBJ2-7; 11 bases are a match to TRBD2. Trimming cost V 5 bases and J 2 bases; bases outside gene matches: 2. There are 14 residues in the CDR3. CDR1 and CDR2 from the germline V gene are MNHNY and SVGAGI (reference sequence).

The chain carries TRBV5-4 and TRBJ1-2, with D perhaps TRBD1 (5 bases). From germline, CDR1 is SGHNT and CDR2 YYREEE (reference sequence). The ends were cut back, 5 bases at V and 2 bases at J, with 16 bases in the middle. The CDR3 is made up of 15 amino acids. The chain's CDR3 is CASSATGTQNYGYTF. DNA of the CDR3: TGTGCCAGCAGTGCGACTGGGACGCAGAACTATGGCTACACCTTC.

V is TRBV6-4 and J is TRBJ2-2, with 13 bases fitting TRBD2. The CDR3 covers 17 residues. Germline assignment: CDR1 MRHNA and CDR2 SNTAGT. Unmatched junction bases numbered 5, after V lost 7 bases and J lost 0 bases. The CDR3 nucleotides read TGTGCCAGCAAACGGACTAGCGGGGGATCGAACACCGGGGAGCTGTTTTTT. This gives the protein CASKRTSGGSNTGELFF.

The rearrangement uses TRBV10-2 and TRBJ2-7; a possible D gene is TRBD1 (6 bases). V shed 6 bases and J shed 3 bases, with 12 bases lying between them. CDR3 length equals 13 residues. Germline CDR1 and CDR2: WSHSY and SAAADI. The CDR3, as DNA: TGCGCCAGCAGACAGGGAATGTTCTACGAGCAGTACTTC. Protein product: CASRQGMFYEQYF.

The genes are TRBV7-8 and TRBJ2-5; D gene unclear. Germline loops: CDR1 SGHVS, CDR2 FQNEAQ. CDR3 length equals 11 residues. Deletions cut 5 bases from V and 5 bases from J, with 6 bases between. For the CDR3, the DNA is TGTGCCAGCAGCCTAAGTGAGACCCAGTACTTC. Encoded protein: CASSLSETQYF.

The CDR3 here is CASGLVQMDRGSGGELFF. CDR3 nucleotides: TGTGCTAGTGGTTTGGTACAGATGGACCGGGGATCCGGCGGGGAGCTGTTTTTT. The chain combines TRBV12-5 with TRBJ2-2; D perhaps matches TRBD2 (5 bases). Germline V lookup: CDR1 LGHNT, CDR2 FRNRAP. V was trimmed by 0 bases and J by 7 bases, leaving 21 bases between them. The CDR3 is made up of 18 amino acids.

The V and J genes are TRBV4-3 and TRBJ2-2; 9 bases are shared with TRBD1. Germline-derived CDR1 and CDR2 are LGHNA and YSLEER. V gave up 3 bases and J gave up 6 bases; unmatched junction bases: 11. The CDR3 length is 17 residues. DNA of the CDR3: TGCGCCAGCAGCCAGCCTCCGGGACAGGGAAGATCCGGGGAGCTGTTTTTT. The encoded protein is CASSQPPGQGRSGELFF.

V usage is TRBV4-3 and J usage is TRBJ2-3; the match to TRBD1 covers 7 bases. This CDR3 spans 14 amino acids. Germline values: CDR1 LGHNA, CDR2 YSLEER. V lost 4 bases to trimming and J lost 5 bases; unmatched junction nucleotides: 6. The CDR3 spells CASSPGQGEDTQYF. The CDR3 coding sequence is TGCGCCAGCAGCCCCGGGCAGGGGGAAGATACGCAGTATTTT.

The chain has TRBV7-8 and TRBJ2-2, with D possibly being TRBD2 (6 bases). The CDR3 covers 17 residues. The V and J ends lost 5 bases and 4 bases respectively, with 20 bases between them. CDR1 is SGHVS and CDR2 is FQNEAQ in the germline V gene. The CDR3 DNA sequence: TGTGCCAGCAGCGCCCGTGTCCCGCTAGCGAGCACCGGGGAGCTGTTTTTT. Amino acid sequence: CASSARVPLASTGELFF.

The V gene is TRBV2, the J gene TRBJ1-4; D perhaps matches TRBD1 (5 bases). The ends were cut back, 0 bases at V and 3 bases at J, with 8 bases in the middle. The germline V gene encodes CDR1 SNHLY and CDR2 FYNNEI. The CDR3 runs to 15 residues. The CDR3 sequence: CASSEARGANEKLFF. The CDR3 coding sequence is TGTGCCAGCAGTGAAGCGCGGGGGGCTAATGAAAAACTGTTTTTT. Supplemented by reference TRBV2 and TRBJ1-4, the full variable domain reads EPEVTQTPSHQVTQMGQEVILRCVPISNHLYFYWYRQILGQKVEFLVSFYNNEISEKSEIFDDQFSVERPDGSNFTLKIRSTKLEDSAMYFCASSEARGANEKLFFGSGTQLSVL.

The V and J genes are TRBV30 and TRBJ2-7, with 7 bases fitting TRBD2. Germline-derived CDR1 and CDR2 are GTSNPN and SVGIG (reference sequence). There are 15 residues in the CDR3. V trimming: 3 bases; J trimming: 0 bases; junction bases outside the gene matches: 8. CDR3 residues: CAWRETGGSSYEQYF. In DNA, the CDR3 is TGTGCCTGGAGGGAGACTGGCGGGAGCTCCTACGAGCAGTACTTC.

The chain employs TRBV30 and TRBJ2-2; 7 bases fit TRBD1. With V trimmed by 3 bases and J by 6 bases, 4 bases remained unmatched. The CDR3 consists of 13 residues. Germline CDR1 is GTSNPN and CDR2 is SVGIG (reference sequence). The CDR3 bases are TGTGCCTGGAGACCTCAGGGGGCCGGGGAGCTGTTTTTT. Encoded protein: CAWRPQGAGELFF.